This T cell receptor beta chain was retrieved from a study of blood T cell repertoires in COVID-19. Generated by immunoSEQ multiplex PCR, the TCRdb table keeps only in-frame clones and is missing some. There are about 210,000 clones in the sample; over 70% occur only once, and 7% to 10% lies in the top ten. The CDR3 runs to 19 residues. V dropped 3 bases and J dropped 0; count of bases not matched to a gene: 15. Germline assignment: CDR1 DFQATT and CDR2 SNEGSKA (reference sequence). This rearrangement joins TRBV20-1 to TRBJ1-5; 9 bases fit TRBD1. Input material: peripheral blood. This TCR was recovered from a woman between 50 and 59 years old with acute or convalescent COVID-19. CDR3 in DNA: TGCAGTGCTAGTTTGGGGGAGGGACAGGGAAGATATAGCAATCAGCCCCAGCATTTT. It specifies CSASLGEGQGRYSNQPQHF.